Listed below are T cell receptor beta chains from one sample, sequenced in a study of control samples from healthy donors and cancer patients. Generated by immunoSEQ multiplex PCR, the TCRdb table keeps only in-frame clones and is missing some. The data hold some 65,000 clones, with about 80% observed a single time. Sequenced: PBMCs. These receptors came from a woman in her 50s with lung cancer. Both conserved end residues are part of each CDR3. The D gene is left open where the match is weak. Only part of the rows carry a size: once, few, many, or a class if the clone is expanded.

j_gene | abundance | v_gene | d_gene | CDR3aa | CDR3nt
TRBJ1-5 | . | TRBV5-8 | TRBD1 | CASSWDRNQPQHF | TGTGCCAGCAGCTGGGACAGGAATCAGCCCCAGCATTTT
TRBJ2-7 | . | TRBV29-1 | . | CSVVTGSYEQYF | TGCAGCGTCGTGACAGGTTCCTACGAGCAGTACTTC
TRBJ1-3 | . | TRBV19 | TRBD1 | CASSNGQGYGNTIYF | TGTGCCAGTAGTAACGGACAGGGCTACGGAAACACCATATATTTT
TRBJ1-1 | . | TRBV9 | . | CASSPGEVTEAFF | TGTGCCAGCAGCCCGGGGGAGGTGACTGAAGCTTTCTTT
TRBJ2-1 | . | TRBV11-2 | TRBD1 | CASSLGRQGYEQFF | TGTGCCAGCAGCTTAGGGCGACAGGGCTACGAGCAGTTCTTC
TRBJ2-7 | . | TRBV6-6 | TRBD1 | CASSTGTGVYEQYF | TGTGCCAGCAGCACCGGGACAGGGGTTTACGAGCAGTACTTC
TRBJ1-1 | . | TRBV28 | . | CASSYEGMEAFF | TGTGCCAGCAGTTACGAAGGGATGGAAGCTTTCTTT
TRBJ1-2 | . | TRBV11-2 | . | CASSLSSGVSGYTF | TGTGCCAGCAGCTTAAGTTCGGGCGTGTCTGGCTACACCTTC
TRBJ1-3 | . | TRBV28 | . | CASSREGTGNTIYF | TGTGCCAGCAGCCGGGAAGGCACAGGAAACACCATATATTTT
TRBJ1-4 | . | TRBV7-9 | TRBD1 | CASSLDRGQEKLFF | TGTGCCAGCAGTCTGGACAGGGGGCAGGAAAAACTGTTTTTT
TRBJ1-1 | . | TRBV5-1 | . | CASSLVGSEAFF | TGCGCCAGCAGCTTGGTTGGCAGTGAAGCTTTCTTT
TRBJ1-4 | once | TRBV11-3 | . | CASSLDDEKLFF | TGTGCCAGCAGCTTAGACGATGAAAAACTGTTTTTT
TRBJ2-1 | . | TRBV18 | . | CASSPPTFSGTDDNEQFF | TGTGCCAGCTCACCACCGACGTTTTCAGGGACCGATGACAATGAGCAGTTCTTC
TRBJ2-7 | . | TRBV6-5 | . | CASSSPGSYEQYF | TGTGCCAGCAGTTCCCCAGGGTCCTACGAGCAGTACTTC
TRBJ1-5 | . | TRBV28 | TRBD1 | CASRGTDPSGQPQHF | TGTGCCAGCAGGGGGACAGATCCATCCGGTCAGCCCCAGCATTTT
TRBJ1-1 | . | TRBV11-3 | . | CASKRNTEAFF | TGTGCCAGCAAACGGAACACTGAAGCTTTCTTT
TRBJ1-2 | . | TRBV10-3 | . | CAISESGGYTF | TGTGCCATCAGTGAGTCGGGCGGCTACACCTTC
TRBJ2-3 | . | TRBV11-3 | . | CASTNQGHVGTDTQYF | TGTGCCAGCACGAATCAAGGGCACGTCGGCACAGATACGCAGTATTTT
TRBJ2-6 | . | TRBV28 | . | CASSLWNLGSGANVLTF | TGTGCCAGCAGTTTGTGGAACTTGGGGTCTGGGGCCAACGTCCTGACTTTC
TRBJ2-6 | . | TRBV5-6 | TRBD1 | CASSLGQGAAGANVLTF | TGTGCCAGCAGCCTGGGACAGGGGGCGGCTGGGGCCAACGTCCTGACTTTC
TRBJ2-5 | . | TRBV7-9 | . | CASSLAAQETQYF | TGTGCCAGCAGCTTAGCGGCCCAGGAGACCCAGTACTTC
TRBJ2-2 | few | TRBV29-1 | TRBD2 | CSVRRTSGGNTGELFF | TGCAGCGTTCGTAGGACTAGCGGGGGGAACACCGGGGAGCTGTTTTTT
TRBJ2-7 | . | TRBV19 | TRBD1 | CASSRTGAPYEQYF | TGTGCCAGTAGCAGGACAGGGGCTCCCTACGAGCAGTACTTC
TRBJ2-2 | once | TRBV7-9 | . | CASSRGGTGPLAGELFF | TGTGCCAGCAGCCGAGGAGGTACAGGTCCCCTAGCCGGGGAGCTGTTTTTT
TRBJ2-7 | few | TRBV5-5 | TRBD1 | CASSLRGTDYEQYF | TGTGCCAGCAGCTTGAGGGGGACAGACTACGAGCAGTACTTC
TRBJ2-7 | . | TRBV5-1 | . | CASSLFSQSYEQYF | TGCGCCAGCAGCTTGTTCTCACAGTCCTACGAGCAGTACTTC
TRBJ2-2 | . | TRBV10-3 | . | CAISLRDTGELFF | TGTGCCATCAGCCTCAGGGACACCGGGGAGCTGTTTTTT
TRBJ1-3 | . | TRBV11-2 | TRBD1 | CASSFDRVAGNTIYF | TGTGCCAGCAGCTTCGACAGGGTGGCGGGAAACACCATATATTTT
TRBJ2-7 | . | TRBV7-2 | . | CASSLASGGAATYEQYF | TGTGCCAGCAGCTTAGCTTCCGGGGGCGCAGCAACCTACGAGCAGTACTTC
TRBJ2-7 | few | TRBV7-2 | . | CASSPTSQATYEQYF | TGTGCCAGCAGCCCGACCAGTCAGGCCACCTACGAGCAGTACTTC
TRBJ2-2 | . | TRBV12-3/TRBV12-4 | . | CANSGGWAGELFF | TGTGCCAACAGTGGGGGGTGGGCCGGGGAGCTGTTTTTT
TRBJ1-3 | . | TRBV7-2 | . | CASSSKRLSSGNTIYF | TGTGCCAGCAGCTCAAAACGGCTGAGCTCTGGAAACACCATATATTTT
TRBJ2-1 | . | TRBV10-2 | . | CASSEWGNEQFF | TGCGCCAGCAGTGAGTGGGGCAATGAGCAGTTCTTC
TRBJ1-6 | . | TRBV2 | TRBD1 | CASRLPGQGNSPLHF | TGTGCCAGCCGATTGCCGGGACAGGGAAATTCACCCCTCCACTTT
TRBJ2-5 | . | TRBV28 | . | CASSPLRTAQETQYF | TGTGCCAGCAGTCCCCTTCGGACGGCCCAAGAGACCCAGTACTTC
TRBJ1-2 | . | TRBV10-2 | . | CASSDGGPNYGYTF | TGCGCCAGCAGTGATGGGGGTCCTAACTATGGCTACACCTTC
TRBJ2-1 | . | TRBV9 | TRBD1 | CASSRPTGTGDNEQFF | TGTGCCAGCAGCAGACCGACCGGGACAGGGGACAATGAGCAGTTCTTC
TRBJ1-2 | . | TRBV2 | . | CASSETGPSYGYTF | TGTGCCAGCAGCGAAACGGGGCCAAGCTATGGCTACACCTTC
TRBJ1-5 | once | TRBV13 | . | CASSLGRNNQPQHF | TGTGCCAGCAGCTTAGGTCGTAATAATCAGCCCCAGCATTTT
TRBJ1-3 | . | TRBV6-5 | . | CATSYNPETGNTIYF | TGTGCCACCTCTTATAACCCGGAAACCGGTAACACCATATATTTT
TRBJ2-3 | . | TRBV27 | . | CASSLGGARTDTQYF | TGTGCCAGCAGTTTAGGTGGTGCCCGCACAGATACGCAGTATTTT
TRBJ2-1 | . | TRBV12-3/TRBV12-4 | . | CASSLALGGRFF | TGTGCCAGCAGTTTAGCGCTCGGAGGCCGGTTCTTC
TRBJ1-1 | once | TRBV2 | . | CASSVPWDTEAFF | TGTGCCAGCAGTGTGCCCTGGGACACTGAAGCTTTCTTT
TRBJ2-7 | . | TRBV7-3 | . | CASSLGPNYEQYF | TGTGCCAGCAGCCTCGGACCGAACTACGAGCAGTACTTC